Reported below is one T cell receptor beta chain. This entry belongs to a study of T cell changes during pregnancy in multiple sclerosis. Profiling relied on immunoSEQ multiplex PCR, and the TCRdb table lists in-frame clones only, not all of them. The data show 90,000 to 95,000 clones, almost 95% seen once. Between the trimmed V and J ends, which lost 3 bases and 3 bases, there was a span of 17 bases. Germline V gene sequence: CDR1 KGHSH, CDR2 LQKENI. The CDR3 covers 16 residues. This receptor was taken from a female donor with multiple sclerosis, enrolled in a pregnancy study. This sample comprised peripheral blood, obtained in the third trimester of pregnancy. The genes are TRBV18 and TRBJ1-1; a weak D match, TRBD1 (5 bases). The CDR3 DNA reads as TGTGCCAGCTCACCTCTCCTATTCGGACACCACACTGAAGCTTTCTTT. Encoded protein: CASSPLLFGHHTEAFF.